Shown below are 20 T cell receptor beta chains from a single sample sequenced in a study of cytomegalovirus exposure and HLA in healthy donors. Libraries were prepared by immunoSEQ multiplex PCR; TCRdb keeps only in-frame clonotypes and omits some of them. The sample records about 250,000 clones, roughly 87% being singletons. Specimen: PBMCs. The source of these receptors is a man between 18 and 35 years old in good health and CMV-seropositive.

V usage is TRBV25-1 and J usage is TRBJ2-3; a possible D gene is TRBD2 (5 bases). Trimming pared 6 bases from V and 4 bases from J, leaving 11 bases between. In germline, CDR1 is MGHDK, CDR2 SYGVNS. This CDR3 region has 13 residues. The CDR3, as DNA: TGTGCCAGCAGCCGAACTAGGTCAGATACGCAGTATTTT. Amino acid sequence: CASSRTRSDTQYF.

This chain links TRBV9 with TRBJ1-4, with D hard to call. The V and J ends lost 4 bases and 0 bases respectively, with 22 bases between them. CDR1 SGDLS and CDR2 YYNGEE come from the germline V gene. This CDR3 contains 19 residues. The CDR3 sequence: CASSPRRSNFSPTNEKLFF. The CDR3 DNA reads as TGTGCCAGCAGCCCAAGGCGCAGTAACTTTTCCCCAACTAATGAAAAACTGTTTTTT.

CDR3 bases: TGTGCCAGCAGTCGGACAGGGCGGGGGTACGAGCAGTACTTC. Protein product: CASSRTGRGYEQYF. V and J are TRBV2 and TRBJ2-7, with TRBD1 as a possible D gene (8 bases). The CDR3 length is 14 residues. Germline CDR1 SNHLY, CDR2 FYNNEI. Between the trimmed V and J ends, which lost 5 bases and 4 bases, there was a span of 15 bases.

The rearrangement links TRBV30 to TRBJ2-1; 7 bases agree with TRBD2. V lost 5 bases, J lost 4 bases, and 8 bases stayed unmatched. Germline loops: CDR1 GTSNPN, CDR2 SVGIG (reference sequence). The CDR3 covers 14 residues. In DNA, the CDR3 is TGTGCCTGGGAAGATGCGGGAGAGTACAATGAGCAGTTCTTC. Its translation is CAWEDAGEYNEQFF. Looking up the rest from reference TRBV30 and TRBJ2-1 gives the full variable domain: SQTIHQWPATLVQPVGSPLSLECTVEGTSNPNLYWYRQAAGRGLQLLFYSVGIGQISSEVPQNLSASRPQDRQFILSSKKLLLSDSGFYLCAWEDAGEYNEQFFGPGTRLTVL.

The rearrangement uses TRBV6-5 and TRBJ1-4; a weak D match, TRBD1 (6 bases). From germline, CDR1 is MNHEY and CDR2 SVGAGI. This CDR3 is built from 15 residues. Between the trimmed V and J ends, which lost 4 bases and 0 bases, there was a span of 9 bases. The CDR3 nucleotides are TGTGCCAGCAGTTTGACAGGAGCAACTAATGAAAAACTGTTTTTT. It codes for CASSLTGATNEKLFF.

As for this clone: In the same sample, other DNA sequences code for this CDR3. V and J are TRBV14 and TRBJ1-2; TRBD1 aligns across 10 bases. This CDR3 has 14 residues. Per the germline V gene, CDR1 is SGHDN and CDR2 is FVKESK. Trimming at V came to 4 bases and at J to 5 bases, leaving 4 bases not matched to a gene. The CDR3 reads CASSPVGQGYGYTF. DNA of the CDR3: TGTGCCAGCAGCCCCGTGGGACAGGGGTATGGCTACACCTTC. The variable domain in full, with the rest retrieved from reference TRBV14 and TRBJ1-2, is EAGVTQFPSHSVIEKGQTVTLRCDPISGHDNLYWYRRVMGKEIKFLLHFVKESKQDESGMPNNRFLAERTGGTYSTLKVQPAELEDSGVYFCASSPVGQGYGYTFGSGTRLTVV.

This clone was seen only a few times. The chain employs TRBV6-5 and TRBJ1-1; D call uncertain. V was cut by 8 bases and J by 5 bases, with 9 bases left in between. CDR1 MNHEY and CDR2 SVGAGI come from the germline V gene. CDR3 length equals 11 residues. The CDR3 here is CASHSGTEAFF. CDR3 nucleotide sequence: TGTGCCAGCCACAGTGGGACTGAAGCTTTCTTT.

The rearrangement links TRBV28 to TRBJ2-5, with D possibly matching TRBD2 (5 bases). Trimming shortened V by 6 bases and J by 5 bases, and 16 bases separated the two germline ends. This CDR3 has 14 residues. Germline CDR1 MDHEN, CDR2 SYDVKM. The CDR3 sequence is CASSYLGGPETQYF. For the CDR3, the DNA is TGTGCCAGCAGCTATTTAGGCGGGCCCGAGACCCAGTACTTC.

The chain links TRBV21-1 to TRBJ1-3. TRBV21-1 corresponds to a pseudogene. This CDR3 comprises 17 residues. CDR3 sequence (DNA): TGTGCCAGCAGCAAATCCGCGGGGGCCGTCTCTGGAAACACCATATATTTT. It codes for CASSKSAGAVSGNTIYF.

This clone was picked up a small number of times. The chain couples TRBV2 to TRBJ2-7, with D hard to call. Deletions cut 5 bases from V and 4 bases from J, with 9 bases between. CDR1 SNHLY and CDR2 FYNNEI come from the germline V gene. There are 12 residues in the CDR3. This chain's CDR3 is CASSQTHYEQYF. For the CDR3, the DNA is TGTGCCAGCAGTCAGACACATTACGAGCAGTACTTC.

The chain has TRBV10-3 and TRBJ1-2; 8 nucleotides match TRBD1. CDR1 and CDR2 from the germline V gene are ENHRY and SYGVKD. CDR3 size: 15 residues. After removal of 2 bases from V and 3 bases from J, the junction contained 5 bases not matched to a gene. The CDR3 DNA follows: TGTGCCATCAGTGAGGGTAACAGGGGGGACTATGGCTACACCTTC. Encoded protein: CAISEGNRGDYGYTF.

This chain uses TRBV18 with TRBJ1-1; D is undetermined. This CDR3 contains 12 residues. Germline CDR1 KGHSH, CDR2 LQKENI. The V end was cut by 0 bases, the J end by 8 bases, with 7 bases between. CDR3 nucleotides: TGTGCCAGCTCACCACCGTCACAAGAAGCTTTCTTT. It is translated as CASSPPSQEAFF.

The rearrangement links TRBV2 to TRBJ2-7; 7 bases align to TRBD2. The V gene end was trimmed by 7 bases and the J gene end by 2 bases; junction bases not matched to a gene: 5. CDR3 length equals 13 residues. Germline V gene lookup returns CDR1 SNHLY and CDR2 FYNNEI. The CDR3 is CASTGGGTYEQYF. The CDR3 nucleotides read TGTGCCAGCACGGGGGGAGGTACCTACGAGCAGTACTTC.

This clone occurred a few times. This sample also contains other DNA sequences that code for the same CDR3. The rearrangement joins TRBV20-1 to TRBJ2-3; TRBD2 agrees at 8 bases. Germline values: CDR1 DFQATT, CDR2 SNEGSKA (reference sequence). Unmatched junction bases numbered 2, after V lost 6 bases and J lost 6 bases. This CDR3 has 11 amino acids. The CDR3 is CSARGGDTQYF. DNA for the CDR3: TGCAGTGCCCGGGGGGGGGATACGCAGTATTTT.

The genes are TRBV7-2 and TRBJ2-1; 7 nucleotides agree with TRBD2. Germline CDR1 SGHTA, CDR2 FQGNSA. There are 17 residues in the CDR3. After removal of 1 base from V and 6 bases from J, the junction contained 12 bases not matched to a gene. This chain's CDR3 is CASSLDRWGGRTNEQFF. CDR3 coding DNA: TGTGCCAGCAGCTTAGACCGTTGGGGCGGGAGAACCAATGAGCAGTTCTTC.

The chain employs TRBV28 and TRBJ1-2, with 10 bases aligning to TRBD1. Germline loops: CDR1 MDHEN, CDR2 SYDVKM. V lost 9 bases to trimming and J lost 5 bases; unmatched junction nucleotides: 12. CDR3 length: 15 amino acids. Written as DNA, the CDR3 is TGTGCCAGAAGGGACAGGGGACGTGGGCTATATGGCTACACCTTC. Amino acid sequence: CARRDRGRGLYGYTF.

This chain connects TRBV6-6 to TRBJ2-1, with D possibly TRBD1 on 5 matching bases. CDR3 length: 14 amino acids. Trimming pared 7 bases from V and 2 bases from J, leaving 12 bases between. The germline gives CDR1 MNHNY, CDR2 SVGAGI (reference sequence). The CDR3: CASTQGQPYNEQFF. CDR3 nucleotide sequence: TGTGCCAGCACCCAAGGACAACCCTACAATGAGCAGTTCTTC.

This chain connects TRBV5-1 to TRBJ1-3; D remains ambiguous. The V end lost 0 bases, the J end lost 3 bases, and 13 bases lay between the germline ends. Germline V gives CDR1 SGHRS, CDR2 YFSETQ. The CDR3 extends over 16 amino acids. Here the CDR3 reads CASSLGQLGGGNTIYF. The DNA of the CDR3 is TGCGCCAGCAGCTTGGGGCAATTAGGAGGTGGAAACACCATATATTTT.

CDR3 DNA sequence: TGTGCCAGCAGTTCCTTCCCACAGGGGGCTGGCCAGCCCCAGCATTTT. It encodes CASSSFPQGAGQPQHF. The chain has TRBV28 and TRBJ1-5; 9 positions agree with TRBD1. The CDR3 length is 16 residues. Unmatched junction bases numbered 11, after V lost 4 bases and J lost 7 bases. Germline V gene data show CDR1 as MDHEN and CDR2 as SYDVKM.

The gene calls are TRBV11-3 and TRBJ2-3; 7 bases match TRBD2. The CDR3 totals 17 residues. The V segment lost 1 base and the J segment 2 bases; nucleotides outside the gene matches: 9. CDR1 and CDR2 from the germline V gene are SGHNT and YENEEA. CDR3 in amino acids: CASSLGTLAAHTDTQYF. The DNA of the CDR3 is TGTGCCAGCAGCTTAGGAACCCTAGCGGCACACACAGATACGCAGTATTTT.